The clone carrying this T cell receptor (beta chain) was recorded at least ten times. The antigen remains unidentified. The observed sequence ends 3 residues before the CDR3 terminus, with the missing tail filled in from the germline J gene. This CDR3 comprises 19 residues. Germline CDR1 reads SGHRS; CDR2 reads YFSETQ. Trimming pared 0 bases from V and 0 bases from J, leaving 19 bases between. These data come from a study of T cell clonality in common variable immunodeficiency. Clones were read by immunoSEQ multiplex PCR, and TCRdb kept only the in-frame ones, dropping some. The table lists roughly 29,000 clones, with no singletons. The study's findings and limits: In common variable immunodeficiency, TCR beta chains reportedly carried fewer deletions and N-nucleotide insertions.

For at least one year, all CVID subjects received replacement immunoglobulin. No CVID subject was ill or on immunomodulatory drugs when sampled. The chain couples TRBV5-1 to TRBJ1-3, with a possible D match to TRBD1 (5 bases). The sample consisted of peripheral blood mononuclear cells. The TCR originated in a human donor with common variable immunodeficiency. CDR3 amino acids: CASSLAGGISSNSGNTIYF. The sequenced part of the CDR3 DNA is TGCGCCAGCAGCTTGGCGGGGGGGATCAGCAGCAACTCTGGAAACACC.